The source of this TCR beta chain is a study of control samples from healthy donors and cancer patients. V was pared by 3 bases and J by 2 bases, with 2 bases of the junction left unmatched. This CDR3 has 15 amino acids. Germline V gene sequence: CDR1 MNHNS, CDR2 SASEGT. The table came from immunoSEQ multiplex PCR; TCRdb's copy has only in-frame clones and leaves some out. The sample consists of 130,000 or so clones, about 90% of them appearing once. The source material was blood. The source of this sequence is a man in his late teens or twenties in good health. This chain connects TRBV6-1 to TRBJ2-1; 9 nucleotides align to TRBD2. CDR3 amino acids: CASSDVAGAYNEQFF. For the CDR3, the DNA is TGTGCCAGCAGTGATGTAGCGGGGGCCTACAATGAGCAGTTCTTC.